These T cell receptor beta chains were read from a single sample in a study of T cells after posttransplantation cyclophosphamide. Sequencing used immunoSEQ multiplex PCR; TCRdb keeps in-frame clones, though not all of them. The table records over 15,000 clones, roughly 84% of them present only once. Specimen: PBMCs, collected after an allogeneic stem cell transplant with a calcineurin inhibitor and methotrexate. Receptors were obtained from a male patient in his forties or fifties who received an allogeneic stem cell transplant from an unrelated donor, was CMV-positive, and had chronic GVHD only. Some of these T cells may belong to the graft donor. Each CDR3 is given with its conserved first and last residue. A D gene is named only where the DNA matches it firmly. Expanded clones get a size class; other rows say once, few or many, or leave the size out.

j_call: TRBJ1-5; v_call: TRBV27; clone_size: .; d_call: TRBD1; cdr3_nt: TGTGCCAGCAGTCCGGGACAGGGAGACAATCAGCCCCAGCATTTT; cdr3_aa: CASSPGQGDNQPQHF
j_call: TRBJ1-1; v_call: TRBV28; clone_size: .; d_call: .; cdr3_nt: TGTGCCAGCAGTTTCCCCCGGAACACTGAAGCTTTCTTT; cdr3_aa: CASSFPRNTEAFF
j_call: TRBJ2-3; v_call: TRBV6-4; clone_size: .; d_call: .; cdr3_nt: TGTGCCAGCAGTGGTAGGGGGGGGCCAAACACAGATACGCAGTATTTT; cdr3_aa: CASSGRGGPNTDTQYF
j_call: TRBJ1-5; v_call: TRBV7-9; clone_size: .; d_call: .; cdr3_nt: TGTGCCAGCAGCTTAGTAGGGGCCCATCAGCCCCAGCATTTT; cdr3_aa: CASSLVGAHQPQHF
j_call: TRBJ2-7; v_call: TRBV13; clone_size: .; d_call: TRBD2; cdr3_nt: TGTGCCAGCAGCTTCGGGACTAGCGGGAGGTGGCAGTACTTC; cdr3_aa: CASSFGTSGRWQYF
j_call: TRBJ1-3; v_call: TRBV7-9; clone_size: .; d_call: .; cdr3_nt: TGTGCCAGCAGCTTAGCGCCCCAAGGCGGGGTCTCTGGAAACACCATATATTTT; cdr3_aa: CASSLAPQGGVSGNTIYF
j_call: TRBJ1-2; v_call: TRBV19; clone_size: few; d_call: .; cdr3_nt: TGTGCCAGTAAGGTACAGGGTTATGGCTACACCTTC; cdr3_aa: CASKVQGYGYTF
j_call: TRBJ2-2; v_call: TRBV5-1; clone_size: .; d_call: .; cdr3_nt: TGCGCCAGCAGCTTAGGGGCGAACACCGGGGAGCTGTTTTTT; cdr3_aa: CASSLGANTGELFF
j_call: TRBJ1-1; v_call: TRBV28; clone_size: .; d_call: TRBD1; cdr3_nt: TGTGCCAGCAGCCCTCGGGACAGGGAAGCTTTCTTT; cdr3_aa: CASSPRDREAFF
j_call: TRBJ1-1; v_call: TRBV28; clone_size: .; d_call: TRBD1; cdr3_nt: TGTGCCAGCAGGAGCGGGACAGGGCATCGATGGGCTTTCTTT; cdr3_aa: CASRSGTGHRWAFF
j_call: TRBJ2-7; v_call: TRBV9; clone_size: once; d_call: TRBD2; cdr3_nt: TGTGCCAGCAGCGTAGGCGGGGGGGTCGAGCAGTACTTC; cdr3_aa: CASSVGGGVEQYF
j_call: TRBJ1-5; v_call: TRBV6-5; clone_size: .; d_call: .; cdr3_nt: TGTGCCAGCAGTTTAAAATTCGGGAATCAGCCCCAGCATTTT; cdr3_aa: CASSLKFGNQPQHF
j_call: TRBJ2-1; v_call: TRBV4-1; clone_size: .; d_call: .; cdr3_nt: TGCGCCAGCAGCCGGAAAGGGAGGACGACGTACAATGAGCAGTTCTTC; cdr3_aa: CASSRKGRTTYNEQFF
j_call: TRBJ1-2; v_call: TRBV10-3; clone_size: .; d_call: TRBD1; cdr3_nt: TGTGCCATAGCGGACAGGGTGAACTATGGCTACACCTTC; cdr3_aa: CAIADRVNYGYTF
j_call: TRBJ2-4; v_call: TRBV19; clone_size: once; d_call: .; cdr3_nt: TGTGCCAGTAGTATAAAGGTGTGGGACACCCAAAACATTCAGTACTTC; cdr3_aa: CASSIKVWDTQNIQYF
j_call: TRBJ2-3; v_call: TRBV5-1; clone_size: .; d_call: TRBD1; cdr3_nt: TGCGCCAGCAACGAAATCCGGACAGGGGGAAGCACAGATACGCAGTATTTT; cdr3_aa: CASNEIRTGGSTDTQYF
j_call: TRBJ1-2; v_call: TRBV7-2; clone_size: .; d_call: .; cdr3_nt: TGTGCCAGCAGCTTTTCCCGGGACTCAACCCTCTATGGCTACACCTTC; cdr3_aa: CASSFSRDSTLYGYTF
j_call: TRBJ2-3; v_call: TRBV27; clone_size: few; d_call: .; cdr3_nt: TGTGCCAGCAGTTTATCCGGAGGAACAGATACGCAGTATTTT; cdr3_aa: CASSLSGGTDTQYF
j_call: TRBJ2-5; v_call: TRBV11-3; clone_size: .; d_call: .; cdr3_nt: TGTGCCAGCAGCTTACGGGGGGAGACCCAGTACTTC; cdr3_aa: CASSLRGETQYF
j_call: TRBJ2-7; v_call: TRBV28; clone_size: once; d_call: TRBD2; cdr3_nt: TGTGCCAGCAGTTTACCGTCCGCTAGCGGGAGTTACGAGCAGTACTTC; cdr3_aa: CASSLPSASGSYEQYF
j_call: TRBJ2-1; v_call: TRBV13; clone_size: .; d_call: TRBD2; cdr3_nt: TGTGCCAGCAGCTTTCAACTAGCGGGGGGCCCCAGCTCCTACAATGAGCAGTTCTTC; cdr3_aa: CASSFQLAGGPSSYNEQFF
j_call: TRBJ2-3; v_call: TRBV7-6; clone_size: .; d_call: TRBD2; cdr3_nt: TGTGCCAGCAGCTTTCCAGCCTCCGGGACTAGCGGGAGGGCCGTCGCAGATACGCAGTATTTT; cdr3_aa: CASSFPASGTSGRAVADTQYF
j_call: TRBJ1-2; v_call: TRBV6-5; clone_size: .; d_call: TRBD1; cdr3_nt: TGTGCCAGCAGTTACGGGGACAGCCGGAATGGCTACACCTTC; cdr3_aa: CASSYGDSRNGYTF
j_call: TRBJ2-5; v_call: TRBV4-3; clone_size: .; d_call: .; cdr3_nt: TGCGCCAGCAGCGAGGACACTCAAGAGACCCAGTACTTC; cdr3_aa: CASSEDTQETQYF
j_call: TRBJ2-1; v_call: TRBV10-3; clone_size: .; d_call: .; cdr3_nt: TGTGCCATCAGTGAGTCGATGGGAGGGGGACAAGTCTACAATGAGCAGTTCTTC; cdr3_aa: CAISESMGGGQVYNEQFF
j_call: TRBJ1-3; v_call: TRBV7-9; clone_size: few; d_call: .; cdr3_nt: TGTGCCAGCAGCTTAGCAGGGGTATCTGGAAACACCATATATTTT; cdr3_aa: CASSLAGVSGNTIYF
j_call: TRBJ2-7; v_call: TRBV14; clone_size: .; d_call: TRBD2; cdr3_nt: TGTGCCAGCAGCCAATCCCGGGAGGTGAAGCGGTCCTACGAGCAGTACTTC; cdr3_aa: CASSQSREVKRSYEQYF
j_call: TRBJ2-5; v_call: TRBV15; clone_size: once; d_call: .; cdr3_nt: TGTGCCACCAGCCCTCAAGGGGTAGGAGAAGAGACCCAGTACTTC; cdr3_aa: CATSPQGVGEETQYF
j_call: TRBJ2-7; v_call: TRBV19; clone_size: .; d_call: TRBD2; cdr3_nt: TGTGCCAGTAGTAATCAGCGGGAGGGAACCTACGAGCAGTACTTC; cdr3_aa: CASSNQREGTYEQYF
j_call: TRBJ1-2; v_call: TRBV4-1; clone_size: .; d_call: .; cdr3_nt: TGCGCCAGCAGCCAAGATCGGAACTATGGCTACACCTTC; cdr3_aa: CASSQDRNYGYTF
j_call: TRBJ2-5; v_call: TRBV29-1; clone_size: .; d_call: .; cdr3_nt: TGCAGCGTTGAAGCCGTGGTTAGGACCCAGTACTTC; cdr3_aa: CSVEAVVRTQYF
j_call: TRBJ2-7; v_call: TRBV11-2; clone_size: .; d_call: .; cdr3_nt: TGTGCCAGCAGCCTAAGTCCTTACGAGCAGTACTTC; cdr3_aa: CASSLSPYEQYF
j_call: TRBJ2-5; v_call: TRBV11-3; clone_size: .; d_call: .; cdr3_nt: TGTGCCAGCAGCTTACTAGCTAGCGCAGAGACCCAGTACTTC; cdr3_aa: CASSLLASAETQYF
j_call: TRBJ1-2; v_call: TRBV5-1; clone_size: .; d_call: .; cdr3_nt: TGCGCCAGCAGCGAAAAACAGGGCTATGGCTACACCTTC; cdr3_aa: CASSEKQGYGYTF
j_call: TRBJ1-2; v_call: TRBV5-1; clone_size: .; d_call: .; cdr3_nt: TGCGCCAGCAGCTTGGCGGGGATGGACAGCTGGGGGAACTATGGCTACACCTTC; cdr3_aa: CASSLAGMDSWGNYGYTF
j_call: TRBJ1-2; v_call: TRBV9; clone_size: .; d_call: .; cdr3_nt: TGTGCCAGCAGCGTAGATAGTTTGACGGAGGTGAACTATGGCTACACCTTC; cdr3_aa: CASSVDSLTEVNYGYTF